Listed below are T cell receptor beta chains from one sample, sequenced in a study of cytomegalovirus exposure and HLA in healthy donors. TCRdb's table, derived via immunoSEQ multiplex PCR, lists solely in-frame clones and lacks some. The sample lists some 200,000 clones; 60% to 80% were seen once. Sequenced sample: PBMCs. These receptors were obtained from a man between 18 and 29 years old in good health and CMV-seronegative. Each CDR3 is given with its conserved first and last residue. The D gene is left open where the match is weak. The size of a clone is reported for some rows only, either as once, few or many, or as a class for expanded clones.

clone size: NA
V gene: TRBV30
D gene: NA
J gene: TRBJ1-2
CDR3 protein: CAWSRTANYGYTF
CDR3 DNA: TGTGCCTGGAGTAGGACAGCTAACTATGGCTACACCTTC

clone size: NA
V gene: TRBV27
D gene: TRBD1
J gene: TRBJ2-7
CDR3 protein: CASSSGQKDYEQYF
CDR3 DNA: TGTGCCAGCAGTTCGGGACAGAAAGACTACGAGCAGTACTTC

clone size: NA
V gene: TRBV15
D gene: NA
J gene: TRBJ2-7
CDR3 protein: CATSRDRQEKYEQYF
CDR3 DNA: TGTGCCACCAGCAGAGATAGGCAGGAAAAATACGAGCAGTACTTC

clone size: NA
V gene: TRBV7-2
D gene: NA
J gene: TRBJ1-1
CDR3 protein: CASSLTGPRSFVLNTEAFF
CDR3 DNA: TGTGCCAGCAGCCTCACAGGGCCGCGGAGCTTTGTACTGAACACTGAAGCTTTCTTT

clone size: few
V gene: TRBV6-5
D gene: NA
J gene: TRBJ2-7
CDR3 protein: CASGLQSGYEQYF
CDR3 DNA: TGTGCCAGCGGACTGCAGTCAGGCTACGAGCAGTACTTC

clone size: few
V gene: TRBV30
D gene: TRBD1
J gene: TRBJ1-5
CDR3 protein: CAWSAGGAGQPQHF
CDR3 DNA: TGTGCCTGGAGTGCAGGGGGCGCGGGTCAGCCCCAGCATTTT

clone size: NA
V gene: TRBV25-1
D gene: TRBD1
J gene: TRBJ1-2
CDR3 protein: CASSDRTGGTYGYTF
CDR3 DNA: TGTGCCAGCAGTGACCGGACAGGGGGTACCTATGGCTACACCTTC

clone size: NA
V gene: TRBV5-1
D gene: NA
J gene: TRBJ1-2
CDR3 protein: CASSYLQDGSYGYTF
CDR3 DNA: TGCGCCAGCAGCTACCTACAGGACGGGAGCTATGGCTACACCTTC

clone size: NA
V gene: TRBV6-5
D gene: TRBD1
J gene: TRBJ1-1
CDR3 protein: CASRKMTGRRTEAFF
CDR3 DNA: TGTGCCAGCAGGAAGATGACAGGGAGACGAACTGAAGCTTTCTTT

clone size: NA
V gene: TRBV5-4
D gene: NA
J gene: TRBJ2-3
CDR3 protein: CASPGQSGDTQYF
CDR3 DNA: TGTGCCAGCCCAGGCCAGAGTGGGGATACGCAGTATTTT

clone size: few
V gene: TRBV7-3
D gene: TRBD2
J gene: TRBJ2-2
CDR3 protein: CASSLDIAGPNTGELFF
CDR3 DNA: TGTGCCAGCAGCTTAGATATAGCGGGTCCCAACACCGGGGAGCTGTTTTTT

clone size: NA
V gene: TRBV5-6
D gene: NA
J gene: TRBJ2-7
CDR3 protein: CASSGPEGEQYF
CDR3 DNA: TGTGCCAGCAGCGGTCCGGAGGGGGAGCAGTACTTC

clone size: NA
V gene: TRBV11-2
D gene: NA
J gene: TRBJ2-7
CDR3 protein: CASSLNSATGVSYEQYF
CDR3 DNA: TGTGCCAGCAGCCTCAACAGCGCGACCGGGGTCTCCTACGAGCAGTACTTC

clone size: NA
V gene: TRBV12-5
D gene: NA
J gene: TRBJ1-2
CDR3 protein: CASAGYLGYGYTF
CDR3 DNA: TGTGCTAGTGCCGGGTACTTGGGCTATGGCTACACCTTC

clone size: NA
V gene: TRBV4-3
D gene: TRBD1
J gene: TRBJ2-7
CDR3 protein: CASSQERTGNYEQYF
CDR3 DNA: TGCGCCAGCAGCCAAGAGCGGACAGGGAACTACGAGCAGTACTTC

clone size: NA
V gene: TRBV6-6
D gene: TRBD1
J gene: TRBJ2-4
CDR3 protein: CASSNTARGDRRGYF
CDR3 DNA: TGTGCCAGCAGTAACACGGCAAGGGGGGACAGGCGCGGGTACTTC

clone size: NA
V gene: TRBV9
D gene: TRBD1
J gene: TRBJ2-7
CDR3 protein: CASSPSDRGLSYEQYF
CDR3 DNA: TGTGCCAGCAGCCCCTCGGACAGGGGGCTCTCCTACGAGCAGTACTTC

clone size: NA
V gene: TRBV6-5
D gene: TRBD2
J gene: TRBJ2-7
CDR3 protein: CASSISGRTYEQYF
CDR3 DNA: TGTGCCAGCAGCATCAGCGGGAGGACGTACGAGCAGTACTTC

clone size: NA
V gene: TRBV10-3
D gene: NA
J gene: TRBJ1-3
CDR3 protein: CAISEDRTSGNTIYF
CDR3 DNA: TGTGCCATCAGTGAAGACAGAACTTCTGGAAACACCATATATTTT

clone size: NA
V gene: TRBV12-5
D gene: TRBD1
J gene: TRBJ1-2
CDR3 protein: CASGLPTGGANYGYTF
CDR3 DNA: TGTGCTAGTGGTTTGCCTACAGGGGGAGCTAACTATGGCTACACCTTC

clone size: NA
V gene: TRBV28
D gene: NA
J gene: TRBJ1-2
CDR3 protein: CASRPRGFDYGYTF
CDR3 DNA: TGTGCCAGCAGGCCTCGAGGGTTCGACTATGGCTACACCTTC

clone size: NA
V gene: TRBV30
D gene: NA
J gene: TRBJ2-1
CDR3 protein: CAWSVPGVKNEQFF
CDR3 DNA: TGTGCCTGGAGTGTCCCAGGGGTTAAGAATGAGCAGTTCTTC

clone size: NA
V gene: TRBV13
D gene: TRBD1
J gene: TRBJ2-3
CDR3 protein: CASSLRRTGLTDTQYF
CDR3 DNA: TGTGCCAGCAGCCTCCGTCGGACAGGACTCACAGATACGCAGTATTTT

clone size: NA
V gene: TRBV6-4
D gene: TRBD1
J gene: TRBJ2-2
CDR3 protein: CASSDSTGDTGELFF
CDR3 DNA: TGTGCCAGCAGTGACTCGACAGGGGACACCGGGGAGCTGTTTTTT

clone size: NA
V gene: TRBV10-3
D gene: NA
J gene: TRBJ1-5
CDR3 protein: CAISRGSSNQPQHF
CDR3 DNA: TGTGCCATCTCCAGGGGAAGTAGCAATCAGCCCCAGCATTTT